The 8 T cell receptor beta chains below come from one sample, sequenced in a study of shared clonotypes between healthy human individuals. Clones were read by immunoSEQ multiplex PCR, and TCRdb kept only the in-frame ones, dropping some. This table has over a million clones, about 70% appearing once. Sequencing input: memory CD4+ T cells sorted from blood. Subset noted: CD45RA-negative fraction. The receptors here all came from a man aged 18 to 35 in good health.

This clone came up many times. The V and J genes are TRBV5-1 and TRBJ1-2; tentatively, D is TRBD1 (5 bases). The CDR3 has 15 residues. In germline, CDR1 is SGHRS, CDR2 YFSETQ. Trimming removed 4 bases at V and 3 bases at J, with 16 bases between. The chain's CDR3 is CASSGTGRNHYGYTF. The CDR3 DNA reads TGCGCCAGCAGCGGGACCGGTCGAAATCACTATGGCTACACCTTC.

The rearrangement uses TRBV28 and TRBJ2-2; D remains ambiguous. The CDR3 runs to 13 residues. Trimming pared 8 bases from V and 9 bases from J, leaving 16 bases between. Germline CDR1 MDHEN, CDR2 SYDVKM. For the CDR3, the DNA is TGTGCCAGCGCTGAGCTCAGGCTTTGGGAGCTGTTTTTT. Translated: CASAELRLWELFF.

The chain couples TRBV14 to TRBJ2-7, with D perhaps given as TRBD1 or TRBD2 (5 bases each). Trimming took off 3 bases at V and 4 bases at J, with 16 bases between the two ends. Germline V gene sequence: CDR1 SGHDN, CDR2 FVKESK. CDR3 size: 15 residues. CDR3 in amino acids: CASSQAGTTSYEQYF. CDR3 DNA sequence: TGTGCCAGCAGCCAGGCCGGGACCACTAGTTACGAGCAGTACTTC.

In DNA, the CDR3 is TGTGCCAGCAGTAAAAGCGGGCTAAGCTACGAGCAGTACTTC. It encodes CASSKSGLSYEQYF. The V call is TRBV6-1, the J call TRBJ2-7; maybe TRBD2 (6 bases). This CDR3 region has 14 residues. The germline gives CDR1 MNHNS, CDR2 SASEGT. V lost 5 bases and J 3 bases, leaving 14 bases between the germline ends.

V is TRBV2 and J is TRBJ2-3; D uncertain. V lost 5 bases to trimming and J lost 10 bases, with 7 bases between them. Germline V CDR1 and CDR2: SNHLY, FYNNEI. The CDR3 runs 10 residues. In nucleotides, the CDR3 is TGTGCCAGCAGTTCGGTCCCGCAGTATTTT. It yields the protein CASSSVPQYF.

The count of this clone is one. V usage is TRBV6-5 and J usage is TRBJ2-6; TRBD1 is a possible D gene (5 bases). The CDR3 totals 16 residues. CDR1 is MNHEY, CDR2 SVGAGI, per germline. V lost 2 bases, J lost 4 bases, and 12 bases lay in between. CDR3 coding DNA: TGTGCCAGCAGTTACAGGGGAACTCTGGGGGCCAACGTCCTGACTTTC. Residues: CASSYRGTLGANVLTF.

A remark on this clone: Additional DNA sequences in this sample encode the identical CDR3. This chain connects TRBV5-1 to TRBJ1-1, with TRBD1 as a possible D gene (5 bases). This CDR3 has 14 residues. V gave up 2 bases and J gave up 1 base, with 9 bases separating them. CDR1 is SGHRS and CDR2 is YFSETQ in the germline V gene. CDR3 bases: TGCGCCAGCAGCTTCGCCGGGGCGAACACTGAAGCTTTCTTT. Protein product: CASSFAGANTEAFF.

The rearrangement links TRBV7-2 to TRBJ1-2; D not certain. The CDR3 consists of 13 residues. The germline V and J ends were trimmed by 5 bases and 8 bases, with 15 bases remaining between them. Germline V lookup: CDR1 SGHTA, CDR2 FQGNSA. As DNA, the CDR3 is TGTGCCAGCAGCCCGGAACTCTTTGGAGGCTACACCTTC. It codes for CASSPELFGGYTF.